These T cell receptor beta chains were read from a single sample in a study of shared clonotypes between healthy human individuals. The table came from immunoSEQ multiplex PCR; TCRdb's copy has only in-frame clones and leaves some out. The table lists 2 million to 2.5 million clones, about 94% of them singletons. The sequenced sample consisted of naive CD4+ T cells sorted from blood. These receptors all come from a man between 18 and 35 years old in good health. CDR3s include the opening cysteine and the closing phenylalanine or tryptophan.

v_call,j_call,cdr3_aa
TRBV9,TRBJ2-1,CASSVAQGATYNEQFF
TRBV29-1,TRBJ2-7,CSVYSTSYEQYF
TRBV2,TRBJ1-1,CASSVMSEAFF
TRBV9,TRBJ1-6,CASSVGREISSPLHF
TRBV11-2,TRBJ2-1,CASSFGTPNEQFF
TRBV6-5,TRBJ1-6,CASSYATRTVNSPLHF
TRBV10-3,TRBJ2-3,CAIRFSGDIRTDTQYF
TRBV9,TRBJ2-5,CASSVELTQYF
TRBV4-1,TRBJ1-1,CASSQVMKAEAFF
TRBV15,TRBJ2-1,CATSRTGSYNEQFF
TRBV10-3,TRBJ2-5,CAISDLRESETQYF
TRBV6-1,TRBJ1-3,CASSEGNRGSSGNTIYF
TRBV10-1,TRBJ2-2,CASRPDHTGELFF
TRBV28,TRBJ2-2,CASSLQSYGELFF
TRBV19,TRBJ1-4,CASSEVTEKLFF
TRBV5-8,TRBJ1-1,CASSLGFSNTEAFF
TRBV30,TRBJ1-5,CAWSSEGYSNQPQHF
TRBV27,TRBJ2-7,CASSRLAGVSEQYF
TRBV10-3,TRBJ2-3,CAISGAGGTDTQYF
TRBV29-1,TRBJ1-1,CSVERGANTEAFF
TRBV5-5,TRBJ1-6,CASSPIRELNSPLHF
TRBV9,TRBJ1-5,CASSVGVDRNQPQHF
TRBV7-2,TRBJ2-2,CASSFSQMNTGELFF
TRBV5-4,TRBJ1-2,CASSSRTENYGYTF
TRBV18,TRBJ1-1,CASSPPGQGTEAFF
TRBV5-1,TRBJ1-6,CASSLEGYNSPLHF